A selection of T cell receptor beta chains follows, all from one sample in a study of blood T cell repertoires in COVID-19. Profiling relied on immunoSEQ multiplex PCR, and the TCRdb table lists in-frame clones only, not all of them. The data contain 300,000 to 350,000 clones, 87% of them singletons. Sequencing was done on a sample of peripheral blood. Every receptor here comes from a woman between 45 and 60 years old with COVID-19, enrolled during active disease. CDR3s include the opening cysteine and the closing phenylalanine or tryptophan. The D gene is left open where the match is weak. Clone size is shown for a subset of rows, as once, few, many or a class of expanded clone.

j_gene: TRBJ2-1; v_gene: TRBV6-5; abundance: NA; d_gene: TRBD1; CDR3nt: TGTGCCAGCAGACAGGGGGCCAGCTCCTACAATGAGCAGTTCTTC; CDR3aa: CASRQGASSYNEQFF
j_gene: TRBJ2-7; v_gene: TRBV10-3; abundance: NA; d_gene: TRBD2; CDR3nt: TGTGCCATCAGTGATTCTTGGACTAGTCCCTCCTACGAGCAGTACTTC; CDR3aa: CAISDSWTSPSYEQYF
j_gene: TRBJ2-7; v_gene: TRBV25-1; abundance: NA; d_gene: TRBD1; CDR3nt: TGTGCCAGCAGTGACTCTTTGGGGACAGGGACCTACGAGCAGTACTTC; CDR3aa: CASSDSLGTGTYEQYF
j_gene: TRBJ1-2; v_gene: TRBV11-2; abundance: many; d_gene: NA; CDR3nt: TGTGCCAGCAGCTTGAGCCAGGGTAACTATGGCTACACCTTC; CDR3aa: CASSLSQGNYGYTF
j_gene: TRBJ1-1; v_gene: TRBV6-1; abundance: NA; d_gene: TRBD1; CDR3nt: TGTGCCAGCAGTGAGTACAGGACAGGGAACACTGAAGCTTTCTTT; CDR3aa: CASSEYRTGNTEAFF
j_gene: TRBJ2-6; v_gene: TRBV2; abundance: NA; d_gene: NA; CDR3nt: TGTGCCAGCAGAGTTAATTTTGCCGAGGCCTCCGTCCTGACTTTC; CDR3aa: CASRVNFAEASVLTF
j_gene: TRBJ1-5; v_gene: TRBV12-3/TRBV12-4; abundance: few; d_gene: NA; CDR3nt: TGTGCCAGCAGTAACGGACAGCATCAGCCCCAGCATTTT; CDR3aa: CASSNGQHQPQHF
j_gene: TRBJ2-1; v_gene: TRBV11-1; abundance: NA; d_gene: TRBD1; CDR3nt: TGTGCCAGCAGCCCCCGGGACAGGGTCAATGAGCAGTTCTTC; CDR3aa: CASSPRDRVNEQFF
j_gene: TRBJ2-2; v_gene: TRBV6-4; abundance: NA; d_gene: NA; CDR3nt: TGTGCCAGCAGTGGGACAAACACCGGGGAGCTGTTTTTT; CDR3aa: CASSGTNTGELFF
j_gene: TRBJ1-4; v_gene: TRBV4-3; abundance: NA; d_gene: NA; CDR3nt: TGCGCCAGCAGTCAAAAGCGAATTCAGGGGACTAATGAAAAACTGTTTTTT; CDR3aa: CASSQKRIQGTNEKLFF
j_gene: TRBJ1-1; v_gene: TRBV29-1; abundance: NA; d_gene: NA; CDR3nt: TGCAGCGGATACAGCAACACTGAAGCTTTCTTT; CDR3aa: CSGYSNTEAFF
j_gene: TRBJ1-6; v_gene: TRBV19; abundance: NA; d_gene: NA; CDR3nt: TGTGCCAGTAGTATGTTTGGAGGCTCCTATAATTCACCCCTCCACTTT; CDR3aa: CASSMFGGSYNSPLHF
j_gene: TRBJ1-1; v_gene: TRBV7-9; abundance: NA; d_gene: TRBD1; CDR3nt: TGTGCCAGCAGCTTAAGTTCCGGGACAGACCGTGAAGCTTTCTTT; CDR3aa: CASSLSSGTDREAFF
j_gene: TRBJ1-3; v_gene: TRBV6-5; abundance: NA; d_gene: NA; CDR3nt: TGTGCCAGCAGTTACTCGATGGGGGGGGCTGGAAACACCATATATTTT; CDR3aa: CASSYSMGGAGNTIYF
j_gene: TRBJ1-6; v_gene: TRBV7-9; abundance: NA; d_gene: TRBD1; CDR3nt: TGTGCCAGCAGCTTACTCGTTTTAGGGGGCGGTTCACCCCTCCACTTT; CDR3aa: CASSLLVLGGGSPLHF
j_gene: TRBJ2-5; v_gene: TRBV7-2; abundance: NA; d_gene: NA; CDR3nt: TGTGCCAGCAGCTTAAACCCGAACAGGGCGGTCTATGAGACCCAGTACTTC; CDR3aa: CASSLNPNRAVYETQYF
j_gene: TRBJ1-4; v_gene: TRBV9; abundance: NA; d_gene: NA; CDR3nt: TGTGCCAGCAGCCGGGATCTCGTTGCAACTAATGAAAAACTGTTTTTT; CDR3aa: CASSRDLVATNEKLFF
j_gene: TRBJ1-1; v_gene: TRBV7-3; abundance: NA; d_gene: TRBD1; CDR3nt: TGTGCCAGCAGCCGGGGACAGCCGAACACTGAAGCTTTCTTT; CDR3aa: CASSRGQPNTEAFF
j_gene: TRBJ2-7; v_gene: TRBV6-5; abundance: once; d_gene: TRBD1; CDR3nt: TGTGCCAGCAGCACCCTGACAGGGTCCCACGAGCAGTACTTC; CDR3aa: CASSTLTGSHEQYF
j_gene: TRBJ2-5; v_gene: TRBV7-9; abundance: NA; d_gene: TRBD2; CDR3nt: TGTGCCAGCAGCCGACCTAGCGGGAGGATCCAAGAGACCCAGTACTTC; CDR3aa: CASSRPSGRIQETQYF
j_gene: TRBJ1-1; v_gene: TRBV5-1; abundance: NA; d_gene: NA; CDR3nt: TGCGCCAGCAGAGACCAGGGTACTGAAGCTTTCTTT; CDR3aa: CASRDQGTEAFF
j_gene: TRBJ1-3; v_gene: TRBV19; abundance: NA; d_gene: TRBD1; CDR3nt: TGTGCCAGTGGGGTGAGCAGGGGGATTGGAAACACCATATATTTT; CDR3aa: CASGVSRGIGNTIYF
j_gene: TRBJ1-4; v_gene: TRBV7-9; abundance: once; d_gene: TRBD1; CDR3nt: TGTGCCAGCAGTCAACAGGGGGTAAATGAAAAACTGTTTTTT; CDR3aa: CASSQQGVNEKLFF
j_gene: TRBJ2-2; v_gene: TRBV5-4; abundance: NA; d_gene: TRBD2; CDR3nt: TGTGCCAGCAGCCCTCCTTTTGGGACTAGCGGGAGATCCGGGGAGCTGTTTTTT; CDR3aa: CASSPPFGTSGRSGELFF
j_gene: TRBJ2-7; v_gene: TRBV5-1; abundance: NA; d_gene: TRBD2; CDR3nt: TGCGCCAGCAGCTCTGAGCGGGACCGTTACGAGCAGTACTTC; CDR3aa: CASSSERDRYEQYF
j_gene: TRBJ1-4; v_gene: TRBV6-1; abundance: NA; d_gene: TRBD1; CDR3nt: TGTGCCAGCAGTGAAGCCAGGGGGGCAACTAATGAAAAACTGTTTTTT; CDR3aa: CASSEARGATNEKLFF
j_gene: TRBJ2-7; v_gene: TRBV10-3; abundance: NA; d_gene: TRBD1; CDR3nt: TGTGCCATCAGTGATAGGACAGGGGGCTACGAGCAGTACTTC; CDR3aa: CAISDRTGGYEQYF
j_gene: TRBJ1-6; v_gene: TRBV6-5; abundance: NA; d_gene: NA; CDR3nt: TGTGCCAGCAGCTCCGGGGATTCACCCCTCCACTTT; CDR3aa: CASSSGDSPLHF
j_gene: TRBJ1-5; v_gene: TRBV6-5; abundance: NA; d_gene: TRBD1; CDR3nt: TGTGCCAGCAGTTACTCTATGACAGGGGTACAGCCCCAGCATTTT; CDR3aa: CASSYSMTGVQPQHF
j_gene: TRBJ1-5; v_gene: TRBV19; abundance: NA; d_gene: TRBD1; CDR3nt: TGTGCCAGTAAAGGGGACAGGGGGGTTAATCAGCCCCAGCATTTT; CDR3aa: CASKGDRGVNQPQHF
j_gene: TRBJ2-7; v_gene: TRBV5-4; abundance: NA; d_gene: NA; CDR3nt: TGTGCCAGCAGCTTGGGGGGCGCAGGCTCCTACGAGCAGTACTTC; CDR3aa: CASSLGGAGSYEQYF
j_gene: TRBJ1-3; v_gene: TRBV5-4; abundance: NA; d_gene: NA; CDR3nt: TGTGCCAGCAGCATCAGGGGCTCTGGAAACACCATATATTTT; CDR3aa: CASSIRGSGNTIYF
j_gene: TRBJ1-2; v_gene: TRBV12-5; abundance: NA; d_gene: NA; CDR3nt: TGTGCTAGCACACCGAAAGCTAACTATGGCTACACCTTC; CDR3aa: CASTPKANYGYTF
j_gene: TRBJ2-3; v_gene: TRBV5-1; abundance: NA; d_gene: NA; CDR3nt: TGCGCCAGCAGCCTCTATCCCGGGACACGGGGCACAGATACGCAGTATTTT; CDR3aa: CASSLYPGTRGTDTQYF
j_gene: TRBJ2-1; v_gene: TRBV7-2; abundance: NA; d_gene: NA; CDR3nt: TGTGCCAGCAGCGCTCCGGGACTTTGGGGCAATGAGCAGTTCTTC; CDR3aa: CASSAPGLWGNEQFF
j_gene: TRBJ1-2; v_gene: TRBV29-1; abundance: once; d_gene: TRBD1; CDR3nt: TGCAGCGTTGAAGATCTTATGTCAGGGGGAAACTATGGCTACACCTTC; CDR3aa: CSVEDLMSGGNYGYTF
j_gene: TRBJ1-2; v_gene: TRBV14; abundance: NA; d_gene: NA; CDR3nt: TGTGCCAGCAGCCAAGTCGAGGGCAGGGGCTATGGCTACACCTTC; CDR3aa: CASSQVEGRGYGYTF
j_gene: TRBJ2-3; v_gene: TRBV27; abundance: NA; d_gene: TRBD2; CDR3nt: TGTGCCAGCAGTTTAAAAGGGGCCTGGACTAGCGGGAGCACAGATACGCAGTATTTT; CDR3aa: CASSLKGAWTSGSTDTQYF